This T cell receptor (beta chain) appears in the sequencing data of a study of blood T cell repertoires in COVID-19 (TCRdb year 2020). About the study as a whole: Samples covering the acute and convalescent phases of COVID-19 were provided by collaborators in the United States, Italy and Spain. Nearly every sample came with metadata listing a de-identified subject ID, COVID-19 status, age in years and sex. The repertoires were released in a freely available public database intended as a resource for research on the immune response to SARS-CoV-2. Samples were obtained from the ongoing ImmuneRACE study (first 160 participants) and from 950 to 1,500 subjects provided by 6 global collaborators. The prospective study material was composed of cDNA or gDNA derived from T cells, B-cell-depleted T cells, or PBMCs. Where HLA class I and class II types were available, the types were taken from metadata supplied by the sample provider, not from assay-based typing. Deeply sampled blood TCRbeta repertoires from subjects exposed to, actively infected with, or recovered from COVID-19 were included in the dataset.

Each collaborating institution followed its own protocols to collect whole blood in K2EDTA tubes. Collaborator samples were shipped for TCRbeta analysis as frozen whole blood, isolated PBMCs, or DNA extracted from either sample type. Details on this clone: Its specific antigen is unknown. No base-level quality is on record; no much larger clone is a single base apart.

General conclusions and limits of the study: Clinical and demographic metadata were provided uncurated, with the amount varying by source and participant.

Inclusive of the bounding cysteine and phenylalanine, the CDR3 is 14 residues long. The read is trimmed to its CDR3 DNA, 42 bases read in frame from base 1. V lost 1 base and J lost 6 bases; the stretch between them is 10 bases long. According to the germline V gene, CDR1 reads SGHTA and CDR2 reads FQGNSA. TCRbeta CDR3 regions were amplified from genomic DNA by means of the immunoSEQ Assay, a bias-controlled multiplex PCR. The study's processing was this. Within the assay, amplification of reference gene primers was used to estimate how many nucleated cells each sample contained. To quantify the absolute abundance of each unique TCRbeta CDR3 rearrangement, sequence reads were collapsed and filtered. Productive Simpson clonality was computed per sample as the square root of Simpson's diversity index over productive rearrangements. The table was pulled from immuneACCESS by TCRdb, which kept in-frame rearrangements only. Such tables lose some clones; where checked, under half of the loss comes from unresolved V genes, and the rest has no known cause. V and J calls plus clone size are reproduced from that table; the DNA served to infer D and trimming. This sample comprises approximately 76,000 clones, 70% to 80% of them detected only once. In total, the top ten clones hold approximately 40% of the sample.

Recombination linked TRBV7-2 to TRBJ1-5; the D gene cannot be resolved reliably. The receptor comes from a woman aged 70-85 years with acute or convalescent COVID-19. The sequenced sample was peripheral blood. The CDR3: CASSLVSSGQPQHF. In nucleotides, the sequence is TGTGCCAGCAGCTTAGTATCCTCGGGTCAGCCCCAGCATTTT.